Below, 5 T cell receptor beta chains from the same sample are listed, as sequenced in a study of blood T cell repertoires in COVID-19. Data came from immunoSEQ multiplex PCR; TCRdb stores just in-frame clones and leaves some out. The profile shows approximately 290,000 clones, approximately 85% of them singletons. Sequencing was carried out using PBMCs or T cells enriched from blood (not recorded which). All receptors derive from a woman aged 30 to 39 who had recovered from COVID-19.

This clone was found once. The chain has TRBV6-5 and TRBJ1-1; weak D call: TRBD1 (5 bases). The CDR3 spans 15 residues. V lost 5 bases to trimming and J lost 5 bases, with 18 bases between them. Germline CDR1 MNHEY, CDR2 SVGAGI. CDR3 amino acids: CASSPRTRWATEAFF. The CDR3 DNA is TGTGCCAGCAGTCCCCGGACAAGGTGGGCGACTGAAGCTTTCTTT.

The chain carries TRBV9 and TRBJ1-6; D is unclear. Germline V CDR1 and CDR2: SGDLS, YYNGEE. The CDR3 length is 15 residues. V lost 4 bases to trimming and J lost 7 bases, with 15 bases between them. CDR3 in amino acids: CASSSSTRGNSPLHF. The CDR3 nucleotides read TGTGCCAGCAGCTCGAGCACCCGGGGAAATTCACCCCTCCACTTT. The variable domain in full, completed from reference TRBV9 and TRBJ1-6, reads DSGVTQTPKHLITATGQRVTLRCSPRSGDLSVYWYQQSLDQGLQFLIQYYNGEERAKGNILERFSAQQFPDLHSELNLSSLELGDSALYFCASSSSTRGNSPLHFGNGTRLTVT.

The chain combines TRBV3-1 (or the pseudogene TRBV3-2) with TRBJ1-2; perhaps TRBD1 as D (5 bases). Trimming removed 4 bases at V and 0 bases at J, with 15 bases between. This CDR3 contains 16 residues. Germline V gives CDR1 LGHDT, CDR2 YNNKEL (reference sequence). The DNA of the CDR3 is TGTGCCAGCAGCCGAGGCGGGGGGGGTGCTAACTATGGCTACACCTTC. It is translated as CASSRGGGGANYGYTF.

The V gene is TRBV29-1, the J gene TRBJ2-1; no clear D gene. The CDR3 covers 14 residues. V lost 5 bases and J 0 bases, leaving 11 bases between the germline ends. The germline V gene has CDR1 SQVTM and CDR2 ANQGSEA. CDR3: CSVSRRSSYNEQFF. The DNA for the CDR3 is TGCAGCGTTTCCCGACGGAGCTCCTACAATGAGCAGTTCTTC.

Comment on this clone: The DNA is omitted, as the CDR3 cannot be located on it reliably, and the CDR3 follows TCRdb's listing. This rearrangement joins TRBV18 to TRBJ2-7; TRBD2 is the table's D call and was not checked against the DNA. CDR1 is KGHSH and CDR2 is LQKENI in the germline V gene. 15 amino acids form the CDR3, both terminal residues included. CDR3 in amino acids: CASSPSTLGGYEQYF.